This TCR beta chain was identified during a study of beta chain features in type 1 diabetes. Per germline, CDR1 SGHVS and CDR2 FNYEAQ. The CDR3 runs 17 residues. Trimming took 5 bases from V and 5 from J; bases not matched to a gene: 10. Study-wide results and caveats: For Type 1 diabetes patients, all four CD4+ subsets carried TCRB CDR3s that were moderately but significantly shorter. The naive, central memory and Treg TCRB repertoires of patients appeared to be more similar to one another than those of healthy donors.

Since all of the isolated RNA was reverse transcribed, expressed TCRB transcripts were what got sequenced. Mean read depth for naive, central memory and regulatory T cell samples was around 3.5 million reads. Sequenced by immunoSEQ multiplex PCR; TCRdb stores in-frame clones only, minus some. The table includes more than 150,000 clones, about 13% detected once. Worth noting for this clone: The target antigen is unknown.

All of the sorted populations showed purity greater than 98%. The rearrangement uses TRBV7-6 and TRBJ2-5; 14 positions agree with TRBD2. The sample consisted of central memory CD4+ T cells from blood. The TCR comes from a woman between 18 and 29 years old in good health. The CDR3 bases are TGTGCCAGCAGCATACACGGGACTAGCGGGAGAGAGGAGACCCAGTACTTC. This translates into CASSIHGTSGREETQYF. Full variable domain (rest looked up from reference TRBV7-6 and TRBJ2-5): GAGVSQSPRYKVTKRGQDVALRCDPISGHVSLYWYRQALGQGPEFLTYFNYEAQQDKSGLPNDRFSAERPEGSISTLTIQRTEQRDSAMYRCASSIHGTSGREETQYFGPGTRLLVL.